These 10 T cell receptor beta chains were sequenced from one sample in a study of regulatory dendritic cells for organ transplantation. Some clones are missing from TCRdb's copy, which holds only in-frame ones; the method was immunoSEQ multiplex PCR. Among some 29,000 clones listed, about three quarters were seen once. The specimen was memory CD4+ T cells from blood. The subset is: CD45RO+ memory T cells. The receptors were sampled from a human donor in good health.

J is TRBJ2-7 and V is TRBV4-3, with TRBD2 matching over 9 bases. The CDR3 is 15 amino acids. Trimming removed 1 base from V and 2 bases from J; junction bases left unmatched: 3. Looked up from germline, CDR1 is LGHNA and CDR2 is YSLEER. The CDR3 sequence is CASSQGASGAYEQYF. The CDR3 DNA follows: TGCGCCAGCAGCCAAGGGGCTAGCGGGGCCTACGAGCAGTACTTC.

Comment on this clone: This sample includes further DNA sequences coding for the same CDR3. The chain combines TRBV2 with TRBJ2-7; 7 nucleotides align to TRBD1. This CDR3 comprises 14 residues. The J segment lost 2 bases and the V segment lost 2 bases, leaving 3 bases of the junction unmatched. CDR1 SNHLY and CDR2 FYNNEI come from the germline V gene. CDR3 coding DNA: TGTGCCAGCAGTGAACAGGGGGAAACCTACGAGCAGTACTTC. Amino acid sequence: CASSEQGETYEQYF.

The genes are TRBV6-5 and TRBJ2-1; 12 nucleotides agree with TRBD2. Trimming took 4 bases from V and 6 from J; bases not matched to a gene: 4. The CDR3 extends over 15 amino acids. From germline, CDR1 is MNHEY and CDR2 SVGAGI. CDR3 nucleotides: TGTGCCAGCAGTTTTTCTAGCGGGAGGGCCAATGAGCAGTTCTTC. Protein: CASSFSSGRANEQFF.

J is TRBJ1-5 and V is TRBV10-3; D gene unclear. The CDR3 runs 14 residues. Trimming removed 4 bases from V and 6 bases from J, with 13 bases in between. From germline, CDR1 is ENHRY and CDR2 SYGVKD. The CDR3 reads CAISAGGGSQPQHF. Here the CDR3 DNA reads TGTGCCATCAGTGCCGGAGGTGGAAGTCAGCCCCAGCATTTT.

CDR3 nucleotides: TGCGCCAGCAGCCAACTCCCCGGGACAGAGAACTACGAGCAGTACTTC. The encoded protein is CASSQLPGTENYEQYF. The chain carries TRBV4-3 and TRBJ2-7; TRBD1 matches 7 bases. This CDR3 contains 16 residues. With 2 bases clipped from V and 3 bases from J, the junction kept 10 bases outside the gene matches. In germline, CDR1 is LGHNA, CDR2 YSLEER.

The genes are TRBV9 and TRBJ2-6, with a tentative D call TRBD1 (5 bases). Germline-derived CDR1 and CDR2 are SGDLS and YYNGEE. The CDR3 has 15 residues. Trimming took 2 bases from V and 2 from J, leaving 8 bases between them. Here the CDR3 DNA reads TGTGCCAGCAGCGTGTCCAGGGCTGGGGCCAACGTCCTGACTTTC. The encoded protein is CASSVSRAGANVLTF.

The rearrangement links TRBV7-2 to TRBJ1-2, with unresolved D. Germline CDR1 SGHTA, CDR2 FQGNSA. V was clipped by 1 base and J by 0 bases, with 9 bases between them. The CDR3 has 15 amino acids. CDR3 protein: CASSLEEGANYGYTF. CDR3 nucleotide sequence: TGTGCCAGCAGCTTAGAAGAAGGTGCTAACTATGGCTACACCTTC.

The CDR3 here is CASRTPRERTDTQYF. The CDR3 coding sequence is TGTGCCAGCAGGACGCCGAGGGAAAGGACAGATACGCAGTATTTT. V is TRBV28 and J is TRBJ2-3, with D tentatively TRBD2 (5 bases). The V end was cut by 6 bases, the J end by 3 bases, with 16 bases between. From germline, CDR1 is MDHEN and CDR2 SYDVKM. The CDR3 contains 15 residues.

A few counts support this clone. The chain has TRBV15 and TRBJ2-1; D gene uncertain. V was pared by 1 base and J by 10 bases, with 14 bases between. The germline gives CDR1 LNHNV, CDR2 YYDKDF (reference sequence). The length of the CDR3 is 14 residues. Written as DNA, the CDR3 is TGTGCCACCAGCAGAGGGACCCGGGTGGACGAGCAGTTCTTC. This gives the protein CATSRGTRVDEQFF.

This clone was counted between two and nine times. Written as DNA, the CDR3 is TGTGCCAGCACCATAACCGGGACCTGGTACAATGAGCAGTTCTTC. This translates into CASTITGTWYNEQFF. V is TRBV28 and J is TRBJ2-1; either TRBD1 or TRBD2 may fit D (5 bases each). Germline V gene lookup returns CDR1 MDHEN and CDR2 SYDVKM. This CDR3 comprises 15 residues. Trimming shortened V by 7 bases and J by 4 bases, and 17 bases separated the two germline ends. Variable domain in full (rest from reference TRBV28 and TRBJ2-1): DVKVTQSSRYLVKRTGEKVFLECVQDMDHENMFWYRQDPGLGLRLIYFSYDVKMKEKGDIPEGYSVSREKKERFSLILESASTNQTSMYLCASTITGTWYNEQFFGPGTRLTVL.